Sequencing of this T cell receptor beta chain was carried out in a study of CD8+ T cells in alopecia areata. A word on this clone: No antigen is known for it.

The treatment was: oral pan-JAK inhibitor, 5-10 mg twice daily. TCR sequencing used cDNA made by reverse transcription of extracted RNA. Using immunoSEQ multiplex PCR, the repertoire was profiled, and TCRdb retains in-frame clones only, with some absent. Among nearly 200,000 clones listed, roughly 60% were seen once. V was shortened by 4 bases and J by 0 bases, with 15 bases between the two germline ends. The germline V gene has CDR1 MGHRA and CDR2 YSYEKL. The CDR3 totals 16 residues. Study results and limitations: During tofacitinib treatment, many expanded lesional clones remained in scalp and blood. The study found TCR sharing across patients less clear than in mice, possibly for HLA reasons. Resident alphabeta T-cell populations of normal skin are likewise subject to sequencing in scalp samples.

The chain joins TRBV4-1 to TRBJ1-2; no firm D call. The sequence was collected from a human donor with alopecia areata. The specimen was CD4+ T cells sorted from blood, collected at week 24, from a patient treated with tofacitinib. DNA for the CDR3: TGCGCCAGCAGCCTGGGCCCTACGGAGACTAACTATGGCTACACCTTC. This sequence encodes CASSLGPTETNYGYTF.